This T cell receptor (beta chain) stems from a study of cytomegalovirus exposure and HLA in healthy donors. The sample holds a few counts of this clone. The antigen remains unidentified. The V gene's germline CDR1 is SGHVT and CDR2 SQSDAQ. The CDR3 has 13 residues. The germline V and J ends were trimmed by 7 bases and 8 bases, with 15 bases remaining between them. Study-wide findings and caveats: Confirmation in vitro established that a few CMV-associated chains were specific for CMV antigens. Highly shared sequence variants in one cluster were likely a sequencing artifact. Later on, an analysis showed TCR association rates differing by HLA locus, with DRB1 the most and HLA-C the fewest. The records held CMV serostatus as the only immune exposure information.

The PCR ran on 60 Vbeta and 13 Jbeta primers. Repertoires were generated with immunoSEQ multiplex PCR, while TCRdb's copy carries only in-frame clones and drops some. Of about 160,000 clones in the sample, roughly 88% were seen once. The receptor's source is a man aged 45-65 years in good health and CMV-seropositive. The specimen sequenced was PBMCs. The chain is built from TRBV7-4 and TRBJ1-5; D is perhaps TRBD1 (5 bases). The chain's CDR3 is CASKHRPSEPQHF. CDR3 bases: TGTGCCAGCAAGCACAGGCCCTCGGAGCCCCAGCATTTT.